This is a list of T cell receptor beta chains from one sample in a study of early T cells in non-severe SARS-CoV-2 infection. Each CDR3 protein gets one entry after TCRdb re-called the 5' RACE reads with MiXCR. Here the sample spans fewer than 55,000 distinct CDR3 sequences, about 4% being singletons. Sequenced: whole blood. The receptors were sampled from an adult who was a healthcare worker with PCR-confirmed SARS-CoV-2 infection or an uninfected control (not recorded which). The CDR3 runs from the conserved cysteine through the conserved F or W. A D gene is named only where the DNA matches it firmly.

j_call: TRBJ1-2
v_call: TRBV6-1
d_call: -
cdr3_aa: CASSARRQTNYGYTF

j_call: TRBJ2-2
v_call: TRBV11-2
d_call: -
cdr3_aa: CASSLVGGLNTGELFF

j_call: TRBJ2-7
v_call: TRBV5-1
d_call: -
cdr3_aa: CASSLGRGSYEQYF

j_call: TRBJ2-3
v_call: TRBV7-3
d_call: -
cdr3_aa: CASSLKVGRDSTDTQYF

j_call: TRBJ1-1
v_call: TRBV12-3/TRBV12-4
d_call: -
cdr3_aa: CASSRTWSTEAFF

j_call: TRBJ2-5
v_call: TRBV5-1
d_call: -
cdr3_aa: CASSRHRDQETQYF

j_call: TRBJ2-7
v_call: TRBV7-9
d_call: TRBD2
cdr3_aa: CASSGSGDWGRYF

j_call: TRBJ1-1
v_call: TRBV12-3/TRBV12-4
d_call: -
cdr3_aa: CASSLIGTQVAFF

j_call: TRBJ2-1
v_call: TRBV27
d_call: TRBD1
cdr3_aa: CASSVGQGGSYNEQFF

j_call: TRBJ2-5
v_call: TRBV6-5
d_call: TRBD2
cdr3_aa: CASSPLAGGQETQYF

j_call: TRBJ2-1
v_call: TRBV20-1
d_call: -
cdr3_aa: CSAYSNEQFF

j_call: TRBJ1-4
v_call: TRBV4-1
d_call: TRBD1
cdr3_aa: CASSQDPPHGTGGGKLFF

j_call: TRBJ2-7
v_call: TRBV4-1
d_call: -
cdr3_aa: CASSQDLGRAYEQYF

j_call: TRBJ1-4
v_call: TRBV5-4
d_call: TRBD1
cdr3_aa: CASSFSTGPNEKLFF

j_call: TRBJ2-2
v_call: TRBV4-1
d_call: TRBD2
cdr3_aa: CASSQTLAGVRTGELFF

j_call: TRBJ1-2
v_call: TRBV6-1
d_call: -
cdr3_aa: CASRTAAANYGYTF

j_call: TRBJ2-5
v_call: TRBV7-8
d_call: -
cdr3_aa: CASSSLGGETQYF

j_call: TRBJ2-2
v_call: TRBV7-8
d_call: -
cdr3_aa: CASSLRLGAGELFF

j_call: TRBJ1-6
v_call: TRBV20-1
d_call: -
cdr3_aa: CSARGGTQNSPLHF

j_call: TRBJ2-7
v_call: TRBV13
d_call: -
cdr3_aa: CASSHSYEQYF

j_call: TRBJ2-7
v_call: TRBV5-1
d_call: TRBD1
cdr3_aa: CASSTRQGSYEQYF

j_call: TRBJ1-3
v_call: TRBV12-3/TRBV12-4
d_call: -
cdr3_aa: CASSFPGVRASGNTIYF

j_call: TRBJ1-5
v_call: TRBV3-1
d_call: TRBD1
cdr3_aa: CASSQGQGRRPQHF